The clone carrying this T cell receptor beta chain has more than one count but fewer than ten. The data belong to a study of response to subunit inactivated influenza vaccine. The CDR3 is 14 amino acids. Deletions cut 0 bases from V and 7 bases from J, with 13 bases between. Germline CDR1 reads DFQATT; CDR2 reads SNEGSKA (reference sequence). TCRdb processed the RT-PCR reads anew with MiXCR; each CDR3 protein has one entry. The profile shows under 850,000 distinct CDR3 sequences, approximately 18% of them singletons. The clonotype was recovered from a man between 45 and 60 years old who received an inactivated influenza vaccine. The sequences come from PBMCs from blood, collected less than 6 days after vaccination. This chain uses TRBV20-1 with TRBJ1-3; no firm D call. CDR3 loop: CSARDRRTVNTIYF. The CDR3 DNA reads as TGCAGTGCTAGAGACAGGCGAACGGTTAACACCATATATTTT.